Following are 20 T cell receptor beta chains from one sample sequenced in a study of cytotoxic CD8 clonotypes in ibrutinib-treated CLL. Assay: immunoSEQ multiplex PCR; the TCRdb copy retains only in-frame clones and omits some. The table lists about 310,000 clones, about 80% of them singletons. The source was PBMCs, collected before ibrutinib treatment. These receptors originate from a human donor with chronic lymphocytic leukemia.

This rearrangement joins TRBV7-9 to TRBJ2-1; TRBD2 aligns across 11 bases. The CDR3 totals 18 residues. Germline loops: CDR1 SEHNR, CDR2 FQNEAQ (reference sequence). Germline trimming cut 5 bases from V and 0 bases from J; bases unmatched to any gene: 9. The CDR3 protein is CASSRPGTSGRSYNEQFF. The CDR3 DNA reads TGTGCCAGCAGCCGCCCCGGGACTAGCGGACGCTCCTACAATGAGCAGTTCTTC.

The chain uses TRBV7-2 and TRBJ2-7; D is unclear. Trimming took 5 bases from V and 4 from J, leaving 15 bases between them. The germline V gene encodes CDR1 SGHTA and CDR2 FQGNSA. This CDR3 spans 14 amino acids. CDR3 protein: CASSPLGSVYEQYF. CDR3 bases: TGTGCCAGCAGCCCGCTCGGGTCTGTATACGAGCAGTACTTC.

In regard to this clone: Other DNA sequences from this sample encode an identical CDR3 as well. The V gene is TRBV30, the J gene TRBJ2-2, with D maybe TRBD2 (6 bases). V was shortened by 5 bases and J by 0 bases, with 10 bases between the two germline ends. CDR1 and CDR2 (germline): GTSNPN, SVGIG (reference sequence). The CDR3 contains 14 residues. The CDR3: CAWARLANTGELFF. Written as DNA, the CDR3 is TGTGCCTGGGCCCGACTAGCGAACACCGGGGAGCTGTTTTTT. Full variable domain (missing parts from reference TRBV30 and TRBJ2-2): SQTIHQWPATLVQPVGSPLSLECTVEGTSNPNLYWYRQAAGRGLQLLFYSVGIGQISSEVPQNLSASRPQDRQFILSSKKLLLSDSGFYLCAWARLANTGELFFGEGSRLTVL.

J is TRBJ1-2 and V is TRBV28; D not certain. The CDR3 sequence is 13 residues long. The V end was cut by 7 bases, the J end by 4 bases, with 13 bases between. Germline CDR1 is MDHEN and CDR2 is SYDVKM. CDR3 DNA: TGTGCCAGCACCACCGGAAACCTCTATGGCTACACCTTC. This codes for CASTTGNLYGYTF.

The chain couples TRBV25-1 to TRBJ2-3; TRBD2 aligns across 8 bases. The V gene end was trimmed by 6 bases and the J gene end by 4 bases; junction bases not matched to a gene: 6. The CDR3 spans 14 residues. The germline gives CDR1 MGHDK, CDR2 SYGVNS. In nucleotides, the CDR3 is TGTGCCAGCAGATCGGGACTAGTACCAGATACGCAGTATTTT. As protein: CASRSGLVPDTQYF.

The chain is built from TRBV5-1 and TRBJ1-1; the D is unclear. In germline, CDR1 is SGHRS, CDR2 YFSETQ. Between the trimmed V and J ends, which lost 4 bases and 3 bases, there was a span of 10 bases. The length of the CDR3 is 13 residues. This chain's CDR3 is CASSNDQDTEAFF. Here the CDR3 DNA reads TGCGCCAGCAGCAATGACCAGGACACTGAAGCTTTCTTT.

This rearrangement joins TRBV7-2 to TRBJ2-2; 12 bases align to TRBD2. V shed 2 bases, J shed 1 base, and the junction held 2 bases outside the gene matches. From germline, CDR1 is SGHTA and CDR2 FQGNSA. CDR3 length equals 17 residues. CDR3 coding DNA: TGTGCCAGCAGCTTATGGACTAGCGGGGTGAACACCGGGGAGCTGTTTTTT. Translating it yields CASSLWTSGVNTGELFF. Based on the CDR3 plus reference TRBV7-2 and TRBJ2-2, the full variable domain is GAGVSQSPSNKVTEKGKDVELRCDPISGHTALYWYRQSLGQGLEFLIYFQGNSAPDKSGLPSDRFSAERTGGSVSTLTIQRTQQEDSAVYLCASSLWTSGVNTGELFFGEGSRLTVL.

This clone came up once. The rearrangement links TRBV30 to TRBJ1-3; D gene ambiguous. From germline, CDR1 is GTSNPN and CDR2 SVGIG (reference sequence). The CDR3 runs to 16 residues. V was clipped by 1 base and J by 0 bases, with 13 bases between them. This CDR3 reads CAWSALGYLSGNTIYF. CDR3 bases: TGTGCCTGGAGTGCCCTGGGTTACCTCTCTGGAAACACCATATATTTT.

The genes are TRBV5-6 and TRBJ2-4; no definite D call. The germline CDR1 and CDR2 sequences are SGHDT and YYEEEE. Trimming pared 0 bases from V and 7 bases from J, leaving 8 bases between. There are 13 residues in the CDR3. The CDR3 DNA sequence: TGTGCCAGCAGCTTGGGACGAAGGAACATTCAGTACTTC. Translated, it gives CASSLGRRNIQYF. Together with reference TRBV5-6 and TRBJ2-4, the CDR3 gives the full variable domain: DAGVTQSPTHLIKTRGQQVTLRCSPKSGHDTVSWYQQALGQGPQFIFQYYEEEERQRGNFPDRFSGHQFPNYSSELNVNALLLGDSALYLCASSLGRRNIQYFGAGTRLSVL.

The chain joins TRBV29-1 to TRBJ2-7; 7 nucleotides line up with TRBD1. J lost 5 bases, V lost 6 bases, and 10 bases had no gene match. Germline CDR1 and CDR2: SQVTM and ANQGSEA. The CDR3 contains 13 residues. The CDR3 region is CSVAQGTYNEQYF. In DNA, the CDR3 is TGCAGCGTCGCACAGGGGACATATAACGAGCAGTACTTC.

V usage is TRBV2 and J usage is TRBJ1-3; no clear D gene. The CDR3 runs to 12 residues. V lost 6 bases and J lost 10, with 13 bases in between. Germline V gene lookup returns CDR1 SNHLY and CDR2 FYNNEI. CDR3 region: CASREMLGTIYF. CDR3 nucleotides: TGTGCCAGCAGGGAAATGTTGGGGACCATATATTTT.

This clone was detected a few times. The CDR3 loop reads CASSPFSNRDLRYEQYF. The CDR3 nucleotides read TGCGCCAGCAGCCCCTTTTCGAACAGGGATCTTCGCTACGAGCAGTACTTC. This chain connects TRBV4-3 to TRBJ2-7, with a tentative D call TRBD1 (6 bases). From germline, CDR1 is LGHNA and CDR2 YSLEER. Trimming took off 4 bases at V and 3 bases at J, with 22 bases between the two ends. The CDR3 sequence is 17 residues long.

The J gene is TRBJ2-7, the V gene TRBV11-1, with D tentatively TRBD1 (7 bases). This CDR3 spans 14 amino acids. Trimming removed 6 bases at V and 4 bases at J, with 16 bases between. Germline values: CDR1 SGHAT, CDR2 FQDESV (reference sequence). The CDR3 protein is CASRPRDRQYEQYF. As DNA, the CDR3 is TGTGCCAGCAGACCGCGGGACAGACAGTACGAGCAGTACTTC.

CDR3: CASSLTASTDTQYF. CDR3 DNA: TGTGCCAGCAGCTTGACAGCTAGCACAGATACGCAGTATTTT. The J gene is TRBJ2-3, the V gene TRBV5-4; D unresolved. The CDR3 is 14 residues long. Germline CDR1 SGHNT, CDR2 YYREEE (reference sequence). V lost 1 base to trimming and J lost 0 bases, with 6 bases between them. Based on the CDR3 plus reference TRBV5-4 and TRBJ2-3, the full variable domain is ETGVTQSPTHLIKTRGQQVTLRCSSQSGHNTVSWYQQALGQGPQFIFQYYREEENGRGNFPPRFSGLQFPNYSSELNVNALELDDSALYLCASSLTASTDTQYFGPGTRLTVL.

This clone was counted a single time. This chain joins TRBV10-3 and TRBJ2-7; 12 bases agree with TRBD2. From germline, CDR1 is ENHRY and CDR2 SYGVKD. The CDR3 runs to 14 residues. The trim removed 3 bases at V and 3 bases at J, leaving 0 bases unmatched. DNA for the CDR3: TGTGCCATCAGTGAACTAGCGGGAGGCTACGAGCAGTACTTC. It specifies CAISELAGGYEQYF.

The chain links TRBV5-1 to TRBJ1-1, with a weak D call TRBD1 (5 bases). This CDR3 has 13 residues. Trimming took off 4 bases at V and 6 bases at J, with 13 bases between the two ends. From germline, CDR1 is SGHRS and CDR2 YFSETQ. DNA of the CDR3: TGCGCCAGCAGCCTCGTTGGAGGGGCTGAAGCTTTCTTT. It encodes CASSLVGGAEAFF.

The V and J genes are TRBV5-5 and TRBJ1-2, with D perhaps matching TRBD1 (6 bases). The CDR3 runs 16 residues. The V gene lost 3 bases and the J gene lost 1 base, with 16 bases spanning the gap. Germline values: CDR1 SGHKS, CDR2 YYEKEE (reference sequence). The CDR3 spells CASSYGWTEFNYGYTF. CDR3 in DNA: TGTGCCAGCAGCTATGGATGGACAGAGTTTAACTATGGCTACACCTTC.

The chain recombines TRBV6-5 with TRBJ1-2; D gene unclear. V was cut by 2 bases and J by 7 bases, with 17 bases left in between. CDR1 is MNHEY, CDR2 SVGAGI, per germline. The CDR3 consists of 15 residues. The CDR3: CASSYESVTSSGYTF. CDR3 DNA sequence: TGTGCCAGCAGTTACGAGTCCGTAACCTCCTCTGGCTACACCTTC.

The rearrangement joins TRBV10-2 to TRBJ2-7; maybe TRBD1 (6 bases). V was trimmed by 3 bases and J by 0 bases, leaving 15 bases between them. CDR1 and CDR2 (germline): WSHSY, SAAADI. There are 16 residues in the CDR3. CDR3 DNA sequence: TGCGCCAGCAGTGATTATTTAATGGACAGCTCCTACGAGCAGTACTTC. Protein product: CASSDYLMDSSYEQYF.

The rearrangement links TRBV28 to TRBJ2-1; D possibly corresponds to TRBD1 (7 bases). Germline V gene data show CDR1 as MDHEN and CDR2 as SYDVKM. The CDR3 runs to 13 residues. Trimming removed 8 bases from V and 7 bases from J, with 15 bases in between. DNA for the CDR3: TGTGCCAGCCGGGGGACAGCCTTGAATGAGCAGTTCTTC. Translating gives CASRGTALNEQFF.